The clone carrying this T cell receptor beta chain was seen just once. This sample was taken from a study of shared clonotypes between healthy human individuals. Repertoires were generated with immunoSEQ multiplex PCR, while TCRdb's copy carries only in-frame clones and drops some. The table shows more than 2,000,000 clones, with approximately 93% occurring only once. Sequences were obtained from naive CD4+ T cells from PBMCs. Subset noted: CD45RA+ positively selected. The source is a man aged 18 to 30 in good health. Some clones in this sample may be carry-over from other donors' samples.

DNA for the CDR3: TGCGCCAGCAGCTTGGTAGGTGGTAGCTCGGTAGACGAGCAGTACTTC. Protein sequence: CASSLVGGSSVDEQYF. The chain links TRBV5-1 to TRBJ2-7; D remains unclear. Germline loops: CDR1 SGHRS, CDR2 YFSETQ. Trimming left V 0 bases short and J 5 bases short, with 18 bases between. This CDR3 has 16 residues.